This note documents a single TCR beta chain sequence. Its antigen is not known. This sample was taken from a study of shared clonotypes between healthy human individuals. In the study overall: The donor pool was made up of a couple of women and a few men aged 18 to 49.

Findings and limits, study-wide: Rarefaction demonstrated incomplete sorted-subset sequencing despite large depth. Naive CD4 clonotypes were shared across several donors at roughly 4.6%.

CDR1 is MNHEY and CDR2 is SMNVEV in the germline V gene (reference sequence). Trimming cost V 2 bases and J 1 base; bases outside gene matches: 3. The CDR3 extends over 15 amino acids. Among the donors, all were Caucasian adults who lived in Nashville, Tennessee. Profiled with immunoSEQ multiplex PCR; TCRdb holds only in-frame clones, not every one. The sample holds some 1,100,000 clones, 75% to 80% seen once. The sample comprised memory CD4+ T cells from PBMCs. Stated subset: CD45RA-negative fraction. This sequence was found in a man aged 18-30 years in good health. Some clones in this sample may be carry-over from other donors' samples. This chain uses TRBV27 with TRBJ1-1, with TRBD1 matching over 8 bases. The CDR3 here is CASSLNGQGNTEAFF. The CDR3 coding sequence is TGTGCCAGCAGTTTAAATGGACAGGGGAACACTGAAGCTTTCTTT.